The source of this T cell receptor (beta chain) is a study of CD8 T cells in ankylosing spondylitis. Study-level points and caveats: Both synovial fluid and blood in reactive arthritis had previously been reported to carry some motif variants. What seemed typical of ankylosing spondylitis blood was a TCR beta motif built from about eight highly homologous variants. Reported data indicate significant enrichment of disease-linked clones within matched ankylosing spondylitis synovial fluid. Disease-associated clones were CD8+ and fairly uncommon in peripheral blood.

On this clonotype itself: Antigen: not known.

From the 5' RACE reads, TCRdb called clonotypes with MiXCR, one entry per CDR3 protein. This sample has approximately 200,000 distinct CDR3 sequences, with roughly 13% found just once. This CDR3 is 14 amino acids long. From germline, CDR1 is LGHDT and CDR2 YNNKEL (reference sequence). V lost 1 base and J lost 9, with 13 bases in between. V usage is TRBV3-1 and J usage is TRBJ2-1, with D tentatively TRBD2 (6 bases). Sequenced material: blood, either unsorted or a sorted T cell fraction (not recorded which). This TCR was sampled from a male donor with ankylosing spondylitis or in good health (not recorded which). CDR3 nucleotide sequence: TGTGCCAGCAGCCAAGGGGTCCAGGGAGGTGAGCAGTTCTTC. Its protein is CASSQGVQGGEQFF.